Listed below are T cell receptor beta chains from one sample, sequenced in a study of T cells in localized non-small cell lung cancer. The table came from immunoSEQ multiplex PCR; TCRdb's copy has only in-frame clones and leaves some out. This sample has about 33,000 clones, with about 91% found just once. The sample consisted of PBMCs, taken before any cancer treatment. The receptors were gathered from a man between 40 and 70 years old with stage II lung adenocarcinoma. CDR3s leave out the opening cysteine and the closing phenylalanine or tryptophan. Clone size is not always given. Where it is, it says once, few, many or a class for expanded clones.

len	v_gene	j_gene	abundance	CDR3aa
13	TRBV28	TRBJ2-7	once	ASSGAGGGSYEQY
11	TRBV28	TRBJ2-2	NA	ASTPFMGGELF
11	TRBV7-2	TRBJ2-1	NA	ASSLVWNNEQF
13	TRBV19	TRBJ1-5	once	ASSISGQGDKLQH
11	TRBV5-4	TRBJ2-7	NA	ASSHGHTYEQY
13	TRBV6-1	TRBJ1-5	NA	ASSEGGRGNQPQH
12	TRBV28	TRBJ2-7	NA	ASSTGASSYEQY
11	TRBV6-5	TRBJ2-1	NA	ASTGGLYNEQF
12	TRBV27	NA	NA	ASSGLDGTYEQY
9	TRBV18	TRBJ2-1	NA	ASSPKESLF
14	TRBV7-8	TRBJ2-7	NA	ASSLFVAGDWDEQY
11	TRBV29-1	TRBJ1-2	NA	SVGGVGSYGYT
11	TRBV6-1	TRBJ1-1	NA	ASSILRGTEAF
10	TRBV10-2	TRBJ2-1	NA	ASTPGVNEQF
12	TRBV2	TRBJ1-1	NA	ASSEALRGGEAF
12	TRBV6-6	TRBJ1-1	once	ASSYSGAGAEAF
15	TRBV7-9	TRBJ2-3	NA	ASSPYQLAGATDTQY
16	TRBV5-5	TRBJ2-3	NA	ASRPGLADRKGPDTQY
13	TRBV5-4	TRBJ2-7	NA	ASSPGDPGAYEQY
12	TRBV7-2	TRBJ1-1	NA	ASRSGQRNTEAF
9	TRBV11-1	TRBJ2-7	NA	ASGSSYEQY
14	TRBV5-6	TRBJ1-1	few	ASLPARGPFHTEAF
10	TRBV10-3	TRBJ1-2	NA	AISESHHGYT
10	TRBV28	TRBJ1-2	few	ASSLWRETSY
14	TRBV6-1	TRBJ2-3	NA	ASSEGGTTRVDTQY
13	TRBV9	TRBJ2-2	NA	ASSGGHTNTGELF
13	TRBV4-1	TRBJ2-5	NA	ASSQEGQAGETQY
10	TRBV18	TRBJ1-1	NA	ASSPGHREAF
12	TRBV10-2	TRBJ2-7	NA	ASSQGVGPYEQY
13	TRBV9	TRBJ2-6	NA	ASSPGNSGANVLT
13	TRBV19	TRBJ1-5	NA	ASSFSGGTIQPQH
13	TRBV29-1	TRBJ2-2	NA	SVGTENTNTGELF
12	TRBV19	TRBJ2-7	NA	ASSIRGPTYEQY
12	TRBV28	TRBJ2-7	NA	ASRNRGRLYEQY
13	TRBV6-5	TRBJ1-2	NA	ASSSPPGPNYGYT
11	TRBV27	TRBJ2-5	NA	ASSLGTLGTQY
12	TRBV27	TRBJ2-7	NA	ASSFLGGRGEQY
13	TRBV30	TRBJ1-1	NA	AWGRGRLMNTEAF
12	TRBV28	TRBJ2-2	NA	ASRDGTNTGELF
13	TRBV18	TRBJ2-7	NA	ASSPSGTGTYEQY
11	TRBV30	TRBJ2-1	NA	AWSWGQGNEQF
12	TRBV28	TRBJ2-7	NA	ASRPLAGGFEQY
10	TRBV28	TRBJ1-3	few	ASSLIGTRRY
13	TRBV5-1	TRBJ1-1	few	ASSWTGTGGPEAF
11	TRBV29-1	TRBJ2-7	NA	SVVRGLSYEQY
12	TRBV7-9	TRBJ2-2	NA	ASSLAGDTGELF
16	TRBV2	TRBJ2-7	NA	ASSEPGAVPLLGYEQY
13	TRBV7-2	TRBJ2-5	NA	ASSLVDRGGETQY
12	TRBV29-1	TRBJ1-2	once	SVDNVGQGYGYT
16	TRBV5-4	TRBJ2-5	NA	ASSRGLAGGGNQETQY
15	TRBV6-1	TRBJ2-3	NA	ASSEAGPGTGTDTQY
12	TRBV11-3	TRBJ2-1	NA	ASTPWGLRDEQF
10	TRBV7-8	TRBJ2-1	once	ASSLRVDEQF